The clone carrying this T cell receptor beta chain was found a few times. The antigen is unknown. This record comes from a study of cytomegalovirus exposure and HLA in healthy donors. Overall study context: The same platform was used for the roughly 120 validation repertoires and the roughly 700 first-cohort repertoires, a later analysis reported. Study outcomes and limitations: CMV antigen specificity of a few CMV-associated chains was confirmed in vitro. Using the classifier, cytomegalovirus status was reportedly diagnosed with high specificity and sensitivity. Cytomegalovirus association was listed for about 150 TCR beta chains.

The table came from immunoSEQ multiplex PCR; TCRdb's copy has only in-frame clones and leaves some out. The sample carries 130,000 to 150,000 clones, 85% to 90% recorded once. CDR3 size: 14 residues. Germline loops: CDR1 MNHEY, CDR2 SVGAGI. J was trimmed by 5 bases and V by 5 bases; bases with no gene match: 7. The receptor was derived from a woman between 18 and 29 years old in good health and CMV-seropositive. The rearrangement links TRBV6-5 to TRBJ1-2; 8 nucleotides match TRBD1. The sample taken for sequencing was PBMCs. CDR3 bases: TGTGCCAGCAGTCGACAGGGGAAGACTTATGGCTACACCTTC. It yields the protein CASSRQGKTYGYTF.